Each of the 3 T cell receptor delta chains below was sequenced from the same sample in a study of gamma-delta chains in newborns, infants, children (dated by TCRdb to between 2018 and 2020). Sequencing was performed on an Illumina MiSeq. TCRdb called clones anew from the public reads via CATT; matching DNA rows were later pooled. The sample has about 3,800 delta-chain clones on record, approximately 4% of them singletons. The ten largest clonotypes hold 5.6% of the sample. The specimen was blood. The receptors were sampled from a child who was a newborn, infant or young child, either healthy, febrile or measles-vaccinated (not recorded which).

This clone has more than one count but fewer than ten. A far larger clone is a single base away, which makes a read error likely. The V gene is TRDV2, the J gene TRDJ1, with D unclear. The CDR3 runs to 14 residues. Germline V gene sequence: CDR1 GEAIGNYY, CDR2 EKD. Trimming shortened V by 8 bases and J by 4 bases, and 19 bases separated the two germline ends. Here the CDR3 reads CASVELGRDDKLIF. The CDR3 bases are TGTGCCTCCGTCGAATTGGGTCGGGACGATAAACTCATCTTT.

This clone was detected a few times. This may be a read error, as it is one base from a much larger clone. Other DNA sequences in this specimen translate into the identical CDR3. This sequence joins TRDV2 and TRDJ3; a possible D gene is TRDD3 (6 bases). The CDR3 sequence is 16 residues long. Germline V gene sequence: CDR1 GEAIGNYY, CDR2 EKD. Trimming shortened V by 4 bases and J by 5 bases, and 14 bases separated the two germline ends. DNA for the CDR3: TGTGCCTGTGATTCGATACGCGTCCGGGACACCCGACAGATGTTTTTC. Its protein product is CACDSIRVRDTRQMFF.

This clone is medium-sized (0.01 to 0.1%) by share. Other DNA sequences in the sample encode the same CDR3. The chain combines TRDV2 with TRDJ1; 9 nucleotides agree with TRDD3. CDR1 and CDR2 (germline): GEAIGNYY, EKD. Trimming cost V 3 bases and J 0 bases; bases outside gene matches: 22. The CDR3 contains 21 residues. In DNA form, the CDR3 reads TGTGCCTGTGACGCGATTACTGGGGGACAGTCCCTCTCTTTGTACACCGATAAACTCATCTTT. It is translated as CACDAITGGQSLSLYTDKLIF.